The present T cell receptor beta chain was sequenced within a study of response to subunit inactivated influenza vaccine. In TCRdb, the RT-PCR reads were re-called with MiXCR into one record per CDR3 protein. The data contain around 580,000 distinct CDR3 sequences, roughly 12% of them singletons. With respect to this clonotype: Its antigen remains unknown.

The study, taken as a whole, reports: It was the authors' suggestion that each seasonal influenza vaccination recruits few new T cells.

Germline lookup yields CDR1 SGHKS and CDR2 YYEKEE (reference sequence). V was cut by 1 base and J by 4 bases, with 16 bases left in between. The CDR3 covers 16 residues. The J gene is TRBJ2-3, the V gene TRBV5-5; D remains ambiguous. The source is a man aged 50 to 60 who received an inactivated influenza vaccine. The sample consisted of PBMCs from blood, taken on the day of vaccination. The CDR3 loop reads CASSLPDMAPADTQYF. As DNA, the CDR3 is TGTGCCAGCAGCTTGCCCGACATGGCCCCGGCAGATACGCAGTATTTT.